One and the same sample provided the 31 T cell receptor beta chains below, sequenced in a study of breast tumors, draining lymph nodes, adjacent tissues. TCRdb reprocessed the multiplex PCR reads via MiXCR and lists one record per CDR3 protein. Among over 200,000 distinct CDR3 sequences listed, roughly 32% were seen once. The lymph nodes were axillary draining lymph nodes from breast cancer patients. Material: axillary lymph node tissue. The receptors come from a female donor with breast cancer. Some clones in this sample may be carry-over from other donors' samples.

With respect to this clonotype: A much more abundant neighbour one base away suggests this may be a read error. V usage is TRBV30 and J usage is TRBJ2-7, with D unresolved. This CDR3 spans 13 amino acids. Germline-derived CDR1 and CDR2 are GTSNPN and SVGIG (reference sequence). V dropped 5 bases and J dropped 0 bases, with 11 bases sitting between them. The CDR3 protein is CAWVNRPSYEQYF. In nucleotides, the CDR3 is TGTGCCTGGGTCAACAGACCCTCCTACGAGCAGTACTTC.

Ten or more counts support this clonotype. The chain employs TRBV9 and TRBJ2-5; TRBD2 might be the D (7 bases). From germline, CDR1 is SGDLS and CDR2 YYNGEE. V was clipped by 2 bases and J by 5 bases, with 13 bases between them. The CDR3 runs 14 residues. CDR3 nucleotide sequence: TGTGCCAGCAGCGTGGGGGGGGGGCGCGAGACCCAGTACTTC. It is translated as CASSVGGGRETQYF.

The sample holds many counts of this clonotype. J is TRBJ1-4 and V is TRBV5-1; D is unclear. From germline, CDR1 is SGHRS and CDR2 YFSETQ. V was trimmed by 0 bases and J by 3 bases, leaving 6 bases between them. The CDR3 runs to 14 residues. CDR3 sequence: CASSLGGANEKLFF. The CDR3 coding sequence is TGCGCCAGCAGCTTGGGGGGAGCTAATGAAAAACTGTTTTTT.

This clonotype showed up many times. The chain links TRBV7-2 to TRBJ2-1; possibly TRBD2 for D (6 bases). This CDR3 has 14 amino acids. The V end lost 3 bases, the J end lost 4 bases, and 10 bases lay between the germline ends. The V gene's germline CDR1 is SGHTA and CDR2 FQGNSA. The CDR3 sequence is CASSLGGPYNEQFF. CDR3 nucleotide sequence: TGTGCCAGCAGCTTGGGGGGTCCTTACAATGAGCAGTTCTTC.

There are many counts of this clonotype. The chain uses TRBV30 and TRBJ2-5, with 11 bases aligning to TRBD1. CDR3 length: 16 residues. Unmatched junction bases numbered 13, after V lost 3 bases and J lost 7 bases. Germline V gene lookup returns CDR1 GTSNPN and CDR2 SVGIG (reference sequence). The CDR3 nucleotides are TGTGCCTGGAGGCCTTTGACCGGGACAGGGGGGGTGACCCAGTACTTC. Its protein product is CAWRPLTGTGGVTQYF.

At least ten counts were recorded for this clonotype. The chain joins TRBV18 to TRBJ1-4, with D uncertain. V was clipped by 8 bases and J by 0 bases, with 13 bases between them. Germline V gene data show CDR1 as KGHSH and CDR2 as LQKENI. CDR3 length: 15 residues. CDR3 region: CASSQRTATNEKLFF. Written as DNA, the CDR3 is TGTGCCAGCAGCCAAAGAACAGCAACTAATGAAAAACTGTTTTTT. The full variable domain, in which reference TRBV18 and TRBJ1-4 provide the parts outside the CDR3, is NAGVMQNPRHLVRRRGQEARLRCSPMKGHSHVYWYRQLPEEGLKFMVYLQKENIIDESGMPKERFSAEFPKEGPSILRIQQVVRGDSAAYFCASSQRTATNEKLFFGSGTQLSVL.

This clonotype was found a few times. The gene calls are TRBV12-3 or TRBV12-4 and TRBJ2-7; TRBD2 matches at 8 bases. This CDR3 region has 14 residues. V shed 5 bases and J 2 bases; nucleotides not matched to a gene: 5. The CDR3: CASSGISGAYEQYF. The DNA for the CDR3 is TGTGCCAGCAGTGGAATTAGCGGGGCCTACGAGCAGTACTTC.

This clonotype was seen ten or more times. The chain carries TRBV20-1 and TRBJ2-7; a possible D gene is TRBD2 (5 bases). The germline V and J ends were trimmed by 7 bases and 3 bases, with 16 bases remaining between them. Per germline, CDR1 DFQATT and CDR2 SNEGSKA (reference sequence). This CDR3 is built from 13 residues. This CDR3 is CSGTPRAGYEQYF. CDR3 bases: TGCAGTGGAACCCCTAGGGCGGGCTACGAGCAGTACTTC.

The table lists this clonotype with a few counts. This may be a read error: a much more frequent sequence differs by one nucleotide. This chain connects TRBV20-1 to TRBJ2-1; perhaps D is TRBD1 or TRBD2 (6 bases each). V dropped 0 bases and J dropped 9 bases, with 15 bases sitting between them. There are 14 residues in the CDR3. Germline-derived CDR1 and CDR2 are DFQATT and SNEGSKA (reference sequence). The CDR3 DNA is TGCAGTGCTAGAGATTTGACTAGGGACACTGAGCAGTTCTTC. It is translated as CSARDLTRDTEQFF.

This clonotype was counted a few times. J is TRBJ2-5 and V is TRBV18, with D uncertain. CDR3 size: 14 residues. Trimming stripped 2 bases from V and 2 bases from J, with 9 bases between. CDR1 is KGHSH and CDR2 is LQKENI in the germline V gene. In nucleotides, the CDR3 is TGTGCCAGCTCACCATACGAGTGGCAAGAGACCCAGTACTTC. Translated: CASSPYEWQETQYF.

This clonotype was seen at least ten times. The chain joins TRBV20-1 to TRBJ2-7; D possibly uses TRBD1 or TRBD2 (6 bases each). V shed 2 bases and J shed 5 bases, with 13 bases lying between them. There are 13 residues in the CDR3. The germline CDR1 and CDR2 sequences are DFQATT and SNEGSKA (reference sequence). This CDR3 reads CSARNFGGHEQYF. The CDR3 DNA is TGCAGTGCTAGAAACTTCGGGGGCCACGAGCAGTACTTC.

The table lists this clonotype with many counts. A much bigger clone sits one base away, suggesting this may be a read error. This sequence joins TRBV20-1 and TRBJ2-5, with 7 bases that match TRBD2. CDR3 length equals 14 residues. V lost 5 bases, J lost 7 bases, and 13 bases stayed unmatched. Germline CDR1 is DFQATT and CDR2 is SNEGSKA (reference sequence). This chain's CDR3 is CSAPLAAPLATQYF. The DNA of the CDR3 is TGCAGTGCTCCCCTAGCGGCACCCCTAGCGACCCAGTACTTC.

There are many counts of this clonotype. The V and J genes are TRBV9 and TRBJ1-2, with TRBD1 identical over 7 bases. V trimming: 0 bases; J trimming: 7 bases; junction bases outside the gene matches: 9. CDR3 length: 15 residues. The germline V gene has CDR1 SGDLS and CDR2 YYNGEE. CDR3 bases: TGTGCCAGCAGCGTAGCCGACGCGGGACAGTCTGGCTACACCTTC. Amino acids: CASSVADAGQSGYTF.

This clonotype has a count of ten or more. The chain has TRBV11-1 and TRBJ2-1; D possibly matches TRBD1 or TRBD2 (5 bases each). V was pared by 5 bases and J by 3 bases, with 23 bases between. Germline V gene sequence: CDR1 SGHAT, CDR2 FQDESV (reference sequence). CDR3 length: 18 amino acids. The CDR3 region is CASSPYSAPGRLYNEQFF. The CDR3, as DNA: TGTGCCAGCAGCCCATACTCAGCCCCGGGACGGCTCTACAATGAGCAGTTCTTC.

Many counts were recorded for this clonotype. This rearrangement joins TRBV5-4 to TRBJ2-3; D gene unclear. Trimming left V 4 bases short and J 2 bases short, with 17 bases between. Per germline, CDR1 SGHNT and CDR2 YYREEE (reference sequence). This CDR3 has 16 residues. The CDR3 region has the DNA TGTGCCAGCAGCCCCGGACGAAATAGGTTCACAGATACGCAGTATTTT. Residues: CASSPGRNRFTDTQYF.

This clonotype was observed at least ten times. The V and J genes are TRBV3-1 and TRBJ2-6; a possible D gene is TRBD2 (5 bases). The V gene lost 0 bases and the J gene lost 4 bases, with 10 bases spanning the gap. Germline V gene sequence: CDR1 LGHDT, CDR2 YNNKEL (reference sequence). The CDR3 loop spans 16 amino acids. DNA for the CDR3: TGTGCCAGCAGCCAAGAGCGCGGGTTCGGGGCCAACGTCCTGACTTTC. This sequence encodes CASSQERGFGANVLTF.

This clonotype was recorded a few times. Here the CDR3 omits its conserved ending phenylalanine or tryptophan, so a read error is the likely source. This rearrangement joins TRBV4-3 to TRBJ2-1, with TRBD2 identical over 11 bases. Per germline, CDR1 LGHNA and CDR2 YSLEER. V lost 0 bases, J lost 5 bases, and 12 bases stayed unmatched. CDR3 length equals 19 residues. DNA for the CDR3: TGCGCCAGCAGCCAAGAAGAAATATCGGCTAGCGGGAGGCACAATGAGCAGTTCCTC. Residues: CASSQEEISASGRHNEQFL.

This clonotype was counted at least ten times. The chain combines TRBV24-1 with TRBJ2-5; 10 nucleotides agree with TRBD1. The CDR3 length is 13 residues. Germline V lookup: CDR1 KGHDR, CDR2 SFDVKD. Germline trimming cut 6 bases from V and 5 bases from J; bases unmatched to any gene: 2. The CDR3 spells CATSRTGGETQYF. CDR3 DNA sequence: TGTGCCACCAGTCGGACAGGGGGTGAGACCCAGTACTTC.

This clonotype was seen repeatedly, ten times or more. This chain joins TRBV6-1 and TRBJ2-2, with 13 bases fitting TRBD2. Germline V lookup: CDR1 MNHNS, CDR2 SASEGT. V lost 6 bases, J lost 5 bases, and 6 bases stayed unmatched. The CDR3 length is 16 residues. The CDR3 coding sequence is TGTGCCAGCAGACTAGCGGGAGGGCCGATAACCGGGGAGCTGTTTTTT. Translation gives CASRLAGGPITGELFF.

This chain links TRBV28 with TRBJ1-6; weak D call: TRBD1 (6 bases). V was pared by 5 bases and J by 7 bases, with 21 bases between. Germline V lookup: CDR1 MDHEN, CDR2 SYDVKM. The CDR3 is 17 residues long. Here the CDR3 reads CASSPMTQGPVNSPLHF. The CDR3 DNA reads TGTGCCAGCAGTCCGATGACACAGGGCCCCGTGAATTCACCCCTCCACTTT.

This clonotype was counted at least ten times. The CDR3 spells CASSVGQLQETQYF. CDR3 DNA sequence: TGTGCCAGCAGCGTCGGACAGCTCCAAGAGACCCAGTACTTC. V usage is TRBV9 and J usage is TRBJ2-5, with a possible D match to TRBD1 (6 bases). This CDR3 region has 14 residues. V dropped 2 bases and J dropped 1 base, with 9 bases sitting between them. CDR1 and CDR2 from the germline V gene are SGDLS and YYNGEE.

Many counts were recorded for this clonotype. J is TRBJ2-7 and V is TRBV2, with D perhaps TRBD1 (5 bases). This CDR3 has 13 residues. V was trimmed by 6 bases and J by 2 bases, leaving 11 bases between them. Germline values: CDR1 SNHLY, CDR2 FYNNEI. The CDR3, as DNA: TGTGCCAGCAGGGACATTTTCCCCTACGAGCAGTACTTC. It is translated as CASRDIFPYEQYF. Supplemented by reference TRBV2 and TRBJ2-7, the full variable domain reads EPEVTQTPSHQVTQMGQEVILRCVPISNHLYFYWYRQILGQKVEFLVSFYNNEISEKSEIFDDQFSVERPDGSNFTLKIRSTKLEDSAMYFCASRDIFPYEQYFGPGTRLTVT.

This clonotype has ten or more counts. The rearrangement links TRBV6-5 to TRBJ2-5, with TRBD2 matching 9 bases. This CDR3 comprises 16 residues. CDR1 MNHEY and CDR2 SVGAGI come from the germline V gene. V lost 0 bases and J lost 3; bases outside the gene matches: 5. CDR3 nucleotide sequence: TGTGCCAGCAGTTACTCCTCGGCGGGGGGGAAAGAGACCCAGTACTTC. This codes for CASSYSSAGGKETQYF.

This clonotype was seen a few times. The J gene is TRBJ2-7, the V gene TRBV6-5; maybe TRBD2 (6 bases). The CDR3 length is 15 residues. Germline V gives CDR1 MNHEY, CDR2 SVGAGI. The V end was cut by 8 bases, the J end by 0 bases, with 17 bases between. CDR3 nucleotides: TGTGCCAGCGGCCATCCGGGACTCAGCTCCTACGAGCAGTACTTC. Protein: CASGHPGLSSYEQYF.

This clonotype was detected only once. This sequence may be a read error, since a much larger clone differs from it by one base. The chain carries TRBV30 and TRBJ2-1; D is ambiguous. The CDR3 runs to 11 residues. The germline CDR1 and CDR2 sequences are GTSNPN and SVGIG (reference sequence). The V and J ends lost 3 bases and 5 bases respectively, with 5 bases between them. The CDR3 spells CAWSTNNEQFF. The CDR3 bases are TGTGCCTGGAGCACGAACAATGAGCAGTTCTTC.

This chain joins TRBV30 and TRBJ2-3, with TRBD1 as a possible D gene (6 bases). The CDR3 extends over 14 amino acids. Trimming cost V 5 bases and J 1 base, with 13 bases left between them. The V gene's germline CDR1 is GTSNPN and CDR2 SVGIG (reference sequence). The chain's CDR3 is CAWGQGHGTDTQYF. CDR3 DNA sequence: TGTGCCTGGGGCCAGGGGCACGGCACAGATACGCAGTATTTT.

This clonotype was observed at least ten times. Relative to the germline gene, one junction end is altered; a read error may explain this. The chain couples TRBV7-7 to TRBJ2-2; TRBD1 aligns across 11 bases. The CDR3 totals 18 residues. In germline, CDR1 is SSHAT, CDR2 FNYEAQ (reference sequence). The CDR3 sequence: CASSPDQTGTGGTGELFF. In nucleotides, the CDR3 is TGTGCTAGCAGCCCCGATCAGACCGGGACAGGGGGTACCGGGGAGCTGTTTTTT.

As for this clonotype: A read error is possible here, since a much larger clone lies one base away. Without the conserved terminal phenylalanine or tryptophan, this CDR3 likely stems from a read error. V gene TRBV6-1 combines with J gene TRBJ1-3; tentative D call: TRBD1 (5 bases). Trimming cost V 1 base and J 3 bases, with 10 bases left between them. CDR1 is MNHNS, CDR2 SASEGT, per germline. This CDR3 comprises 15 residues. CDR3 DNA: TGTGCCAGCAGTGAAGAAGGACATCGTGGAAACACCATATATTGT. Protein: CASSEEGHRGNTIYC.

The rearrangement joins TRBV7-3 to TRBJ2-3; 12 nucleotides align to TRBD2. V lost 6 bases, J lost 2 bases, and 6 bases stayed unmatched. CDR1 is SGHTA, CDR2 FQGTGA, per germline. The CDR3 runs to 16 residues. The CDR3 loop is CASSARLAGDTDTQYF. The DNA for the CDR3 is TGTGCCAGCAGTGCGCGACTAGCGGGAGACACAGATACGCAGTATTTT. Variable domain in full (rest from reference TRBV7-3 and TRBJ2-3): GAGVSQTPSNKVTEKGKYVELRCDPISGHTALYWYRQSLGQGPEFLIYFQGTGAADDSGLPNDRFFAVRPEGSVSTLKIQRTERGDSAVYLCASSARLAGDTDTQYFGPGTRLTVL.

In its sample, this clonotype was seen many times. V gene TRBV20-1 combines with J gene TRBJ2-7, with 9 bases that match TRBD2. The CDR3 is 14 residues long. The germline CDR1 and CDR2 sequences are DFQATT and SNEGSKA (reference sequence). V lost 2 bases, J lost 5 bases, and 7 bases stayed unmatched. The CDR3 loop reads CSARLAGFLDEQYF. CDR3 coding DNA: TGCAGTGCTAGACTAGCGGGATTTCTAGACGAGCAGTACTTC.

This clonotype was counted at least ten times. This chain links TRBV7-3 with TRBJ2-1; the D gene is possibly TRBD2 (6 bases). CDR1 is SGHTA and CDR2 is FQGTGA in the germline V gene. Trimming shortened V by 5 bases and J by 0 bases, and 20 bases separated the two germline ends. There are 18 residues in the CDR3. Here the CDR3 reads CASSPTMGGVSSYNEQFF. CDR3 DNA: TGTGCCAGCAGCCCAACCATGGGCGGGGTCAGCTCCTACAATGAGCAGTTCTTC. Together with reference TRBV7-3 and TRBJ2-1, the CDR3 gives the full variable domain: GAGVSQTPSNKVTEKGKYVELRCDPISGHTALYWYRQSLGQGPEFLIYFQGTGAADDSGLPNDRFFAVRPEGSVSTLKIQRTERGDSAVYLCASSPTMGGVSSYNEQFFGPGTRLTVL.